The following is a T cell receptor (beta chain) sequence with its context. The PCR had 60 Vbeta and 13 Jbeta primers. The method was immunoSEQ multiplex PCR; TCRdb's version includes in-frame clones alone and lacks a portion of them. The table lists tens of thousands of clones, around 79% of them singletons. Trimming took 2 bases from V and 7 from J, leaving 9 bases between them. The germline gives CDR1 GTSNPN, CDR2 SVGIG (reference sequence). There are 12 residues in the CDR3. This entry belongs to a study of cytomegalovirus exposure and HLA in healthy donors. The sample comprised PBMCs. The source of this sequence is a young man in good health and CMV-seronegative. The rearrangement links TRBV30 to TRBJ2-1; D is unclear. CDR3 residues: CAWSKASNEQFF. The CDR3 bases are TGTGCCTGGAGTAAAGCCTCGAATGAGCAGTTCTTC. The whole variable domain, filled in from reference TRBV30 and TRBJ2-1, reads SQTIHQWPATLVQPVGSPLSLECTVEGTSNPNLYWYRQAAGRGLQLLFYSVGIGQISSEVPQNLSASRPQDRQFILSSKKLLLSDSGFYLCAWSKASNEQFFGPGTRLTVL.